This T cell receptor beta chain comes out of a study of shared clonotypes between healthy human individuals. Study context: The study drew on two women and a few men aged 18 to 49 as donors.

Investigators divided CD4+ cells into CD45RA+ naive and CD45RA-negative memory subsets. Once extracted for a subset, genomic DNA was divided evenly among several immunoSEQ plates. Generated by immunoSEQ multiplex PCR, the TCRdb table keeps only in-frame clones and is missing some. The table shows 1,400,000 or so clones, with just under 99% occurring only once. A single count supports this clone. Trimming stripped 6 bases from V and 3 bases from J, with 18 bases between. The CDR3 is 15 residues long. The germline V gene has CDR1 LNHDA and CDR2 SQIVND (reference sequence). Sequencing was performed on naive CD4+ T cells sorted from blood. Subset of the sample: CD45RA+ positively selected. The receptor's source is a young man in good health. This sequence joins TRBV19 and TRBJ2-7; D gene unclear. The CDR3 DNA is TGTGCCAGTAGGTCCGTCATCCAGTCTGACTACGAGCAGTACTTC. It yields the protein CASRSVIQSDYEQYF.